These 4 T cell receptor beta chains originate from one sample sequenced in a study of blood T cell repertoires in COVID-19. Sequenced by immunoSEQ multiplex PCR; TCRdb stores in-frame clones only, minus some. The sample holds about 280,000 clones; 80% to 90% are singletons and the top ten take 9.5% to 11%. Sequenced material: peripheral blood. These receptor sequences come from a woman in her 70s with acute or convalescent COVID-19.

CDR3 bases: TGTGCCAGCAGCCCCTACCGGGGAACGTCCTACGAGCAGTACTTC. This codes for CASSPYRGTSYEQYF. This sequence joins TRBV3-1 (or the pseudogene TRBV3-2) and TRBJ2-7, with TRBD2 as a possible D gene (5 bases). Per germline, CDR1 LGHDT and CDR2 YNNKEL (reference sequence). The CDR3 is 15 residues long. V lost 4 bases to trimming and J lost 1 base, with 14 bases between them.

The genes are TRBV9 and TRBJ1-1; TRBD1 might be the D (5 bases). Looked up from germline, CDR1 is SGDLS and CDR2 is YYNGEE. This CDR3 is 12 amino acids long. The V gene lost 0 bases and the J gene lost 7 bases, with 7 bases spanning the gap. CDR3: CASSVDQGEAFF. In nucleotides, the CDR3 is TGTGCCAGCAGCGTAGACCAGGGTGAAGCTTTCTTT.

This rearrangement joins TRBV19 to TRBJ1-5; possible D gene TRBD1, 5 bases. The CDR3 contains 14 residues. V gave up 1 base and J gave up 7 bases, with 11 bases separating them. Germline assignment: CDR1 LNHDA and CDR2 SQIVND (reference sequence). CDR3 sequence reads: CASSIGRTLQPQHF. The CDR3 DNA is TGTGCCAGTAGTATAGGCCGGACACTCCAGCCCCAGCATTTT. The full variable domain, with the rest looked up from reference TRBV19 and TRBJ1-5, is DGGITQSPKYLFRKEGQNVTLSCEQNLNHDAMYWYRQDPGQGLRLIYYSQIVNDFQKGDIAEGYSVSREKKESFPLTVTSAQKNPTAFYLCASSIGRTLQPQHFGDGTRLSIL.

This rearrangement joins TRBV6-1 to TRBJ2-7; 9 nucleotides line up with TRBD1. V lost 4 bases and J lost 2; bases outside the gene matches: 12. The length of the CDR3 is 17 residues. The germline gives CDR1 MNHNS, CDR2 SASEGT. The CDR3, as DNA: TGTGCCAGCAGTGTTCCGGGACAGGGACGAATCACCTACGAGCAGTACTTC. Amino acid sequence: CASSVPGQGRITYEQYF.